This T cell receptor beta chain was recorded in a study of T-cell memory formation after mild COVID-19. CDR1 is MNHNS, CDR2 SASEGT, per germline. CDR3 size: 14 residues. The V end was cut by 4 bases, the J end by 5 bases, with 11 bases between. With respect to this clonotype: The antigen remains unidentified.

From 5'RACE with constant-segment primers came TCR alpha and TCR beta cDNA libraries that carried sample barcodes and UMIs. TCRdb re-derived calls from the 5' RACE reads in MiXCR, one entry per CDR3 protein. The sample yields about 190,000 distinct CDR3 sequences, about 18% seen once. Notes on the study in general: Clones that contracted clustered mainly in CM and EM if CD4+ and in EMRA if CD8+. Clones that contracted from day 15 to 85 were balanced CD4/CD8, while later expanders leaned CD4+.

Sequences were obtained from PBMCs or a T cell subset sorted from them (not recorded which). The receptor was isolated from an adult woman who had mild COVID-19 (a few samples of this study predate the infection). Cell type and time point are not known. The V and J genes are TRBV6-1 and TRBJ1-4; D may be TRBD1 (5 bases). CDR3 bases: TGTGCCAGCAGTGCCTCCCAGGGAAATGAAAAACTGTTTTTT. It translates to CASSASQGNEKLFF.